This T cell receptor (beta chain) was sequenced during a study of neoadjuvant anti-PD-1 for oral cavity cancer. Findings and limits, study-wide: PBMC Gini-index clonality exceeded responders' in non-responders post-nivolumab.

This CDR3 contains 13 residues. V gave up 7 bases and J gave up 7 bases, with 16 bases separating them. CDR1 and CDR2 from the germline V gene are SGHDN and FVKESK. The table came from immunoSEQ multiplex PCR; TCRdb's copy has only in-frame clones and leaves some out. The sample includes about 12,000 clones, about 71% of them seen just once. Regarding time point: after neoadjuvant nivolumab, at surgical resection. Patients had HPV-negative, locally advanced oral cavity squamous cell carcinoma. Blood cells were analyzed directly, without culture or expansion. This clone was recorded a few times. The antigen is undetermined.

Sequencing used PBMCs, obtained after nivolumab (anti-PD-1) treatment. This clonotype was obtained from a person aged 35 to 85 with oral cavity squamous cell carcinoma. J is TRBJ1-1 and V is TRBV14, with D uncertain. The CDR3: CASNDYKAGEAFF. CDR3 DNA sequence: TGTGCCAGCAACGATTATAAGGCCGGTGAAGCTTTCTTT.